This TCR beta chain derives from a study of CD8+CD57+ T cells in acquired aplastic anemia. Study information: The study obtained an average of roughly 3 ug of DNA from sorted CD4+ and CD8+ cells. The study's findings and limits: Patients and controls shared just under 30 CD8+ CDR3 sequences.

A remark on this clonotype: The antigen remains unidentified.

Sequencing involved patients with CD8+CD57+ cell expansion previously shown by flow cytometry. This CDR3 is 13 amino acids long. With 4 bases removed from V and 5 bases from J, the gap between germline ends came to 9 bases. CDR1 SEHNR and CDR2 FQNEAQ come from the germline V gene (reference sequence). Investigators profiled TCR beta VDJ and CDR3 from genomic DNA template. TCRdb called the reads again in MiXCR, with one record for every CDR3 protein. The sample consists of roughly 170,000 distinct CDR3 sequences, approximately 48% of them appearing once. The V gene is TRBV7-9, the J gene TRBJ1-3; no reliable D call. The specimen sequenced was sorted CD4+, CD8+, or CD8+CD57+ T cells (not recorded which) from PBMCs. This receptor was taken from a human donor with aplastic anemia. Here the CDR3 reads CASSSDTRNTIYF. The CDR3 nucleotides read TGTGCCAGCAGCTCCGACACGCGAAACACCATATATTTT.